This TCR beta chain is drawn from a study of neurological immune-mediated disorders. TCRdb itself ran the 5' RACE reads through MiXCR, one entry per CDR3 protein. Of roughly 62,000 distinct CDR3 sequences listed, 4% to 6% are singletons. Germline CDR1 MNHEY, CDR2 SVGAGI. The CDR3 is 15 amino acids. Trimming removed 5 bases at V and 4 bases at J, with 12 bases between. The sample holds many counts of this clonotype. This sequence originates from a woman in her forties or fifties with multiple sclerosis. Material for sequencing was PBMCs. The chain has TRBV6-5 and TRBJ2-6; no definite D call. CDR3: CASSLDPTGANVLTF. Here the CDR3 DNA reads TGTGCCAGCAGTCTTGACCCCACCGGGGCCAACGTCCTGACTTTC.